A selection of T cell receptor beta chains follows, all from one sample in a study of control samples from healthy donors and cancer patients. TCRdb keeps only in-frame clones here, not all; method: immunoSEQ multiplex PCR. This table holds roughly 120,000 clones, about 92% found once. Sample: PBMCs. The receptors derive from a man between 50 and 59 years old with head and neck cancer. Each CDR3 is given with its conserved first and last residue. The D gene is left open where the match is weak. Some rows have no size entry. The others give once, few or many, or a class for an expanded clone.

abundance: -; d_gene: -; v_gene: TRBV28; j_gene: TRBJ1-6; len: 16; CDR3aa: CATRWQSSSYNSPLHF; CDR3nt: TGTGCCACCCGCTGGCAGTCTAGCTCCTATAATTCACCCCTCCACTTT
abundance: -; d_gene: TRBD1; v_gene: TRBV4-1; j_gene: TRBJ2-1; len: 18; CDR3aa: CASSRNTGATSSYNEQFF; CDR3nt: TGCGCCAGCAGCCGAAACACAGGGGCTACCAGCTCCTACAATGAGCAGTTCTTC
abundance: once; d_gene: -; v_gene: TRBV18; j_gene: TRBJ2-5; len: 18; CDR3aa: CASSPLPGGTAYQETQYF; CDR3nt: TGTGCCAGCTCACCACTGCCCGGCGGGACAGCGTACCAAGAGACCCAGTACTTC
abundance: -; d_gene: -; v_gene: TRBV5-1; j_gene: TRBJ2-3; len: 15; CDR3aa: CASSFDGGRTDTQYF; CDR3nt: TGCGCCAGCAGCTTCGACGGGGGACGCACAGATACGCAGTATTTT
abundance: once; d_gene: TRBD1; v_gene: TRBV10-1; j_gene: TRBJ2-1; len: 15; CDR3aa: CASSEKQGATNEQFF; CDR3nt: TGCGCCAGCAGTGAGAAACAGGGGGCTACGAATGAGCAGTTCTTC
abundance: -; d_gene: -; v_gene: TRBV6-2/TRBV6-3; j_gene: TRBJ2-5; len: 19; CDR3aa: CASSYSPQHLGEAGETQYF; CDR3nt: TGTGCCAGCAGTTACTCCCCCCAACACCTGGGGGAAGCAGGAGAGACCCAGTACTTC
abundance: -; d_gene: -; v_gene: TRBV3-1/TRBV3-2; j_gene: TRBJ2-5; len: 13; CDR3aa: CASSQSLQETQYF; CDR3nt: TGTGCCAGCAGCCAAAGCCTGCAAGAGACCCAGTACTTC
abundance: -; d_gene: TRBD2; v_gene: TRBV6-5; j_gene: TRBJ2-5; len: 15; CDR3aa: CASFERGDFQETQYF; CDR3nt: TGTGCCAGCTTCGAGCGGGGGGATTTCCAAGAGACCCAGTACTTC
abundance: -; d_gene: TRBD2; v_gene: TRBV13; j_gene: TRBJ2-6; len: 18; CDR3aa: CASSSWTSGVSGANVLTF; CDR3nt: TGTGCCAGCAGCTCCTGGACTAGCGGGGTCTCTGGGGCCAACGTCCTGACTTTC
abundance: -; d_gene: TRBD1; v_gene: TRBV28; j_gene: TRBJ1-2; len: 15; CDR3aa: CASSLLQGAYYGYTF; CDR3nt: TGTGCCAGCAGTTTATTACAGGGGGCATACTATGGCTACACCTTC
abundance: -; d_gene: TRBD1; v_gene: TRBV5-1; j_gene: TRBJ1-2; len: 15; CDR3aa: CASSLSGQGEYGYTF; CDR3nt: TGCGCCAGCAGCTTGAGCGGACAGGGAGAGTATGGCTACACCTTC
abundance: -; d_gene: -; v_gene: TRBV7-8; j_gene: TRBJ1-1; len: 13; CDR3aa: CASSLGGSGEAFF; CDR3nt: TGTGCCAGCAGCTTAGGGGGTTCGGGTGAAGCTTTCTTT
abundance: -; d_gene: TRBD1; v_gene: TRBV7-9; j_gene: TRBJ2-1; len: 20; CDR3aa: CASSIIGTGHPKSSYNEQFF; CDR3nt: TGTGCCAGCAGCATTATCGGGACAGGCCACCCGAAGAGCTCCTACAATGAGCAGTTCTTC
abundance: -; d_gene: -; v_gene: TRBV3-1/TRBV3-2; j_gene: TRBJ1-3; len: 17; CDR3aa: CASSPMTGWASGNTIYF; CDR3nt: TGTGCCAGCAGCCCAATGACGGGGTGGGCTTCTGGAAACACCATATATTTT
abundance: -; d_gene: -; v_gene: TRBV6-6; j_gene: TRBJ2-3; len: 12; CDR3aa: CASSYLLDTQYF; CDR3nt: TGTGCCAGCAGTTATTTGTTAGATACGCAGTATTTT
abundance: few; d_gene: TRBD1; v_gene: TRBV18; j_gene: TRBJ2-7; len: 17; CDR3aa: CASSPEMARGFFYEQYF; CDR3nt: TGTGCCAGCTCACCCGAAATGGCCAGGGGGTTCTTCTACGAGCAGTACTTC
abundance: -; d_gene: -; v_gene: TRBV29-1; j_gene: TRBJ2-3; len: 11; CDR3aa: CSVEKGDTQYF; CDR3nt: TGCAGCGTTGAAAAAGGCGATACGCAGTATTTT
abundance: once; d_gene: TRBD1; v_gene: TRBV11-2; j_gene: TRBJ1-4; len: 14; CDR3aa: CASSAGQGHEKLFF; CDR3nt: TGTGCCAGCAGCGCGGGACAGGGCCATGAAAAACTGTTTTTT
abundance: -; d_gene: -; v_gene: TRBV9; j_gene: TRBJ2-1; len: 14; CDR3aa: CASSVVGLDNEQFF; CDR3nt: TGTGCCAGCAGCGTAGTGGGCCTGGACAATGAGCAGTTCTTC
abundance: once; d_gene: TRBD1; v_gene: TRBV5-6; j_gene: TRBJ1-1; len: 14; CDR3aa: CASSRDRVSKEAFF; CDR3nt: TGTGCCAGCAGCCGGGACAGGGTGAGTAAAGAAGCTTTCTTT
abundance: few; d_gene: TRBD1; v_gene: TRBV28; j_gene: TRBJ1-1; len: 18; CDR3aa: CASSTPGQGLILNTEAFF; CDR3nt: TGTGCCAGCAGTACCCCCGGACAGGGGCTAATTCTGAACACTGAAGCTTTCTTT
abundance: -; d_gene: TRBD2; v_gene: TRBV11-2; j_gene: TRBJ2-1; len: 15; CDR3aa: CASGLYWGGKNEQFF; CDR3nt: TGTGCCAGCGGCCTATATTGGGGGGGGAAAAATGAGCAGTTCTTC
abundance: -; d_gene: -; v_gene: TRBV11-2; j_gene: TRBJ1-4; len: 14; CDR3aa: CASSFGRTNEKLFF; CDR3nt: TGTGCCAGCAGCTTCGGACGAACTAATGAAAAACTGTTTTTT
abundance: -; d_gene: -; v_gene: TRBV27; j_gene: TRBJ1-1; len: 13; CDR3aa: CASRLRGSLEAFF; CDR3nt: TGTGCCAGCAGGTTACGGGGGTCTCTCGAAGCTTTCTTT
abundance: -; d_gene: -; v_gene: TRBV5-8; j_gene: TRBJ1-3; len: 13; CDR3aa: CASSLNWGNTIYF; CDR3nt: TGTGCCAGCAGCCTTAATTGGGGAAACACCATATATTTT
abundance: -; d_gene: -; v_gene: TRBV15; j_gene: TRBJ2-3; len: 17; CDR3aa: CATSRAWVTPGTDTQYF; CDR3nt: TGTGCCACCAGCAGAGCGTGGGTCACTCCAGGGACAGATACGCAGTATTTT
abundance: -; d_gene: TRBD2; v_gene: TRBV3-1/TRBV3-2; j_gene: TRBJ2-1; len: 18; CDR3aa: CASSQETSGGPTSNEQFF; CDR3nt: TGTGCCAGCAGCCAAGAGACTAGCGGGGGGCCTACTAGCAATGAGCAGTTCTTC
abundance: -; d_gene: -; v_gene: TRBV29-1; j_gene: TRBJ2-5; len: 11; CDR3aa: CSVWVGQTQYF; CDR3nt: TGCAGCGTTTGGGTCGGCCAGACCCAGTACTTC
abundance: -; d_gene: -; v_gene: TRBV7-2; j_gene: TRBJ2-2; len: 16; CDR3aa: CASSLAIPGEGGELFF; CDR3nt: TGTGCCAGCAGCTTAGCGATCCCAGGGGAGGGCGGGGAGCTGTTTTTT
abundance: -; d_gene: TRBD1; v_gene: TRBV19; j_gene: TRBJ1-5; len: 15; CDR3aa: CASTPRQGRGQPQHF; CDR3nt: TGTGCCAGTACCCCCAGACAGGGTAGGGGTCAGCCCCAGCATTTT
abundance: -; d_gene: -; v_gene: TRBV6-5; j_gene: TRBJ1-5; len: 15; CDR3aa: CASSSTPLGNQPQHF; CDR3nt: TGTGCCAGCAGTTCCACACCCTTGGGAAATCAGCCCCAGCATTTT
abundance: -; d_gene: -; v_gene: TRBV6-2/TRBV6-3; j_gene: TRBJ1-5; len: 16; CDR3aa: CASSTGQSYSNQPQHF; CDR3nt: TGTGCCAGCAGTACCGGACAGAGCTATAGCAATCAGCCCCAGCATTTT
abundance: few; d_gene: -; v_gene: TRBV6-2/TRBV6-3; j_gene: TRBJ2-1; len: 13; CDR3aa: CASSYQENNEQFF; CDR3nt: TGTGCCAGCAGTTACCAAGAAAACAATGAGCAGTTCTTC
abundance: -; d_gene: -; v_gene: TRBV7-2; j_gene: TRBJ2-1; len: 13; CDR3aa: CASSRGLYNEQFF; CDR3nt: TGTGCCAGCAGCCGCGGACTCTACAATGAGCAGTTCTTC
abundance: -; d_gene: TRBD1; v_gene: TRBV27; j_gene: TRBJ1-1; len: 13; CDR3aa: CASGYRGNAEAFF; CDR3nt: TGTGCCAGCGGATACAGGGGAAACGCTGAAGCTTTCTTT
abundance: -; d_gene: -; v_gene: TRBV29-1; j_gene: TRBJ2-3; len: 14; CDR3aa: CSVTDGLNTDTQYF; CDR3nt: TGCAGCGTCACAGACGGTCTCAACACAGATACGCAGTATTTT
abundance: -; d_gene: TRBD2; v_gene: TRBV5-1; j_gene: TRBJ2-1; len: 16; CDR3aa: CASSTFRGGRYNEQFF; CDR3nt: TGCGCCAGCAGCACGTTTCGGGGGGGCCGGTACAATGAGCAGTTCTTC
abundance: -; d_gene: TRBD1; v_gene: TRBV25-1; j_gene: TRBJ1-1; len: 13; CDR3aa: CASRGQRNTEAFF; CDR3nt: TGTGCCAGCAGGGGACAGCGGAACACTGAAGCTTTCTTT
abundance: -; d_gene: -; v_gene: TRBV2; j_gene: TRBJ2-1; len: 11; CDR3aa: CASSAYNEQFF; CDR3nt: TGTGCCAGCAGTGCGTACAATGAGCAGTTCTTC
abundance: -; d_gene: -; v_gene: TRBV28; j_gene: TRBJ1-2; len: 15; CDR3aa: CASGSFGQPNYGYTF; CDR3nt: TGTGCCAGCGGCTCTTTCGGACAGCCGAACTATGGCTACACCTTC